This T cell receptor beta chain was sequenced for a study of T cell changes during pregnancy in multiple sclerosis. CDR1 is SGHKS and CDR2 is YYEKEE in the germline V gene (reference sequence). Trimming removed 3 bases at V and 1 base at J, with 13 bases between. The CDR3 is made up of 15 amino acids. Produced via immunoSEQ multiplex PCR; TCRdb's table is partial and in-frame only. The data hold approximately 40,000 clones, with about 92% observed a single time. The genes are TRBV5-5 and TRBJ1-1, with D perhaps matching TRBD1 (6 bases). The clonotype was recovered from a female donor with multiple sclerosis, enrolled in a pregnancy study. Sequenced material: CD8+ T cells from peripheral blood mononuclear cells, taken in the third trimester of pregnancy. The CDR3 loop reads CASSSPGHRNTEAFF. CDR3 coding DNA: TGTGCCAGCAGCTCCCCGGGACACAGGAACACTGAAGCTTTCTTT.